These 16 T cell receptor beta chains share one sample of origin, sequenced in a study of blood T cell repertoires in COVID-19. Sequencing used immunoSEQ multiplex PCR; TCRdb keeps in-frame clones, though not all of them. The data contain roughly 190,000 clones, about 87% of them singletons. What was sequenced was peripheral blood. All receptors come from a man aged 18 to 35 with active or convalescent COVID-19.

As DNA, the CDR3 is TGTGCCAGCAGCAAATTTCAGGGTAATGAGCAGTTCTTC. Translation gives CASSKFQGNEQFF. The chain links TRBV5-4 to TRBJ2-1, with a tentative D call TRBD1 (5 bases). CDR3 length: 13 residues. Germline CDR1 SGHNT, CDR2 YYREEE (reference sequence). V was clipped by 4 bases and J by 7 bases, with 12 bases between them.

This clone was detected only a few times. V gene TRBV11-3 combines with J gene TRBJ1-1, with a possible D match to TRBD1 (5 bases). The CDR3 loop spans 13 amino acids. The V end lost 2 bases, the J end lost 5 bases, and 9 bases lay between the germline ends. Germline CDR1 SGHNT, CDR2 YENEEA. The CDR3 DNA reads TGTGCCAGCAGCTTAAGGGCAGGGACTGAAGCTTTCTTT. Its protein product is CASSLRAGTEAFF.

The V gene is TRBV13, the J gene TRBJ1-5, with 7 bases identical to TRBD1. The CDR3 is 16 residues long. V shed 2 bases and J 1 base; nucleotides not matched to a gene: 5. The germline CDR1 and CDR2 sequences are PRHDT and FYEKMQ (reference sequence). In DNA form, the CDR3 reads TGTGCCAGCAGCTTAACCCGACAGGGCAGCAATCAGCCCCAGCATTTT. Its translation is CASSLTRQGSNQPQHF.

The chain couples TRBV7-2 to TRBJ2-3; TRBD1 is a possible D gene (6 bases). This CDR3 is 14 amino acids long. Germline V gene lookup returns CDR1 SGHTA and CDR2 FQGNSA. Trimming removed 2 bases at V and 6 bases at J, with 12 bases between. CDR3: CASSLRGSRDTQYF. CDR3 nucleotide sequence: TGTGCCAGCAGCTTAAGGGGGAGTAGGGATACGCAGTATTTT.

J is TRBJ1-6 and V is TRBV30; 8 bases line up with TRBD1. Germline values: CDR1 GTSNPN, CDR2 SVGIG (reference sequence). Trimming removed 3 bases from V and 7 bases from J; junction bases left unmatched: 8. The CDR3 covers 15 residues. The CDR3 DNA reads TGTGCCTGGAGCGGGTCAACAGGGGGAAATTCACCCCTCCACTTT. Its protein is CAWSGSTGGNSPLHF.

J is TRBJ2-5 and V is TRBV15, with 8 bases aligning to TRBD2. Losses at the gene ends were 0 bases for V and 1 base for J; bases not matched to a gene: 13. The length of the CDR3 is 19 residues. Germline V CDR1 and CDR2: LNHNV, YYDKDF (reference sequence). DNA of the CDR3: TGTGCCACCAGCAGAGATCGTTTGGGAACTAGCGGATCCCAAGAGACCCAGTACTTC. Translated, it gives CATSRDRLGTSGSQETQYF.

For this clone: This sample includes further DNA sequences coding for the same CDR3. J is TRBJ1-4 and V is TRBV19; D unresolved. Germline CDR1 and CDR2: LNHDA and SQIVND (reference sequence). Trimming took 1 base from V and 0 from J, leaving 6 bases between them. This CDR3 is 15 amino acids long. The CDR3 protein is CASSIGAATNEKLFF. DNA of the CDR3: TGTGCCAGTAGTATAGGTGCAGCAACTAATGAAAAACTGTTTTTT.

This rearrangement joins TRBV4-1 to TRBJ2-6; D uncertain. Trimming shortened V by 4 bases and J by 2 bases, and 12 bases separated the two germline ends. This CDR3 comprises 16 residues. In germline, CDR1 is MGHRA, CDR2 YSYEKL. Here the CDR3 DNA reads TGCGCCAGCAGCCCGAGAGGCGGTCCTGGGGCCAACGTCCTGACTTTC. Encoded protein: CASSPRGGPGANVLTF.

The V call is TRBV25-1, the J call TRBJ2-2, with TRBD2 identical over 9 bases. There are 15 residues in the CDR3. Germline CDR1 MGHDK, CDR2 SYGVNS. V lost 3 bases to trimming and J lost 2 bases; unmatched junction nucleotides: 1. Written as DNA, the CDR3 is TGTGCCAGCAGTGAGCTAGCGGGAAACACCGGGGAGCTGTTTTTT. Its translation: CASSELAGNTGELFF.

The chain has TRBV20-1 and TRBJ1-5; weak D call: TRBD1 (6 bases). Germline V gene lookup returns CDR1 DFQATT and CDR2 SNEGSKA (reference sequence). The CDR3 runs 13 residues. The ends were cut back, 3 bases at V and 4 bases at J, with 10 bases in the middle. The CDR3 sequence is CSASRQANQPQHF. The CDR3 DNA follows: TGCAGTGCTAGTCGACAGGCTAATCAGCCCCAGCATTTT.

V gene TRBV7-9 combines with J gene TRBJ1-2; TRBD1 aligns across 7 bases. The V gene end was trimmed by 6 bases and the J gene end by 3 bases; junction bases not matched to a gene: 4. Germline V CDR1 and CDR2: SEHNR, FQNEAQ (reference sequence). The CDR3 covers 13 residues. The CDR3 spells CASRFTGDYGYTF. The CDR3 bases are TGTGCCAGCAGGTTTACAGGGGACTATGGCTACACCTTC.

The V and J genes are TRBV6-1 and TRBJ1-1, with D tentatively TRBD1 (6 bases). Germline V CDR1 and CDR2: MNHNS, SASEGT. This CDR3 has 15 residues. The V end lost 1 base, the J end lost 4 bases, and 13 bases lay between the germline ends. DNA of the CDR3: TGTGCCAGCAGTGAAGTGGGGGCAGTCGGCACTGAAGCTTTCTTT. Residues: CASSEVGAVGTEAFF.

This clone was recorded only once. The chain is built from TRBV27 and TRBJ2-2; TRBD1 aligns across 7 bases. Germline V gives CDR1 MNHEY, CDR2 SMNVEV (reference sequence). This CDR3 is built from 17 residues. Trimming at V came to 2 bases and at J to 1 base, leaving 7 bases not matched to a gene. CDR3 in amino acids: CASSLGATGQNTGELFF. As DNA, the CDR3 is TGTGCCAGCAGTTTAGGGGCGACAGGGCAGAACACCGGGGAGCTGTTTTTT.

The rearrangement links TRBV27 to TRBJ1-1; TRBD1 agrees at 7 bases. The germline gives CDR1 MNHEY, CDR2 SMNVEV (reference sequence). Unmatched junction bases numbered 3, after V lost 2 bases and J lost 3 bases. The CDR3 sequence is 14 residues long. CDR3 nucleotide sequence: TGTGCCAGCAGTTTAAGCAGGGGGGACACTGAAGCTTTCTTT. The encoded protein is CASSLSRGDTEAFF.

The gene calls are TRBV13 and TRBJ2-1; 13 bases fit TRBD2. Germline CDR1 is PRHDT and CDR2 is FYEKMQ (reference sequence). This CDR3 comprises 15 residues. V shed 5 bases and J 8 bases; nucleotides not matched to a gene: 6. The CDR3 region is CASSTWTSGSHEQFF. The CDR3 coding sequence is TGTGCCAGCAGCACGTGGACTAGCGGGAGCCATGAGCAGTTCTTC.

The chain uses TRBV7-2 and TRBJ2-3; 8 bases are a match to TRBD2. V trimming: 5 bases; J trimming: 0 bases; junction bases outside the gene matches: 7. The CDR3 has 16 amino acids. Germline CDR1 SGHTA, CDR2 FQGNSA. As DNA, the CDR3 is TGTGCCAGCAGCCCTAGCGGGTCTGGTAGCACAGATACGCAGTATTTT. Amino acid sequence: CASSPSGSGSTDTQYF. Full variable domain (outside the CDR3, taken from reference TRBV7-2 and TRBJ2-3): GAGVSQSPSNKVTEKGKDVELRCDPISGHTALYWYRQSLGQGLEFLIYFQGNSAPDKSGLPSDRFSAERTGGSVSTLTIQRTQQEDSAVYLCASSPSGSGSTDTQYFGPGTRLTVL.